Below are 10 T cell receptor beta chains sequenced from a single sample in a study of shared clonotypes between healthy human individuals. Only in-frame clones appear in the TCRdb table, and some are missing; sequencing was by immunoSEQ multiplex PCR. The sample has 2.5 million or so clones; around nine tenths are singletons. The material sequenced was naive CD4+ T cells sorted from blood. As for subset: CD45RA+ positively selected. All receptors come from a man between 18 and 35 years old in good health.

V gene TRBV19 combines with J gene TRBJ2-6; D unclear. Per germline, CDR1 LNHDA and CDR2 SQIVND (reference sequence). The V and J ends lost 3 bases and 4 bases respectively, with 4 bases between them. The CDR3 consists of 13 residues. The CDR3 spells CASSMRGANVLTF. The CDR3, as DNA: TGTGCCAGTAGTATGAGAGGGGCCAACGTCCTGACTTTC.

The CDR3 DNA reads TGTGCCAGCAGTACCGGACTAGCGGGAGCTGAGACCCAGTACTTC. It is translated as CASSTGLAGAETQYF. The chain has TRBV6-6 and TRBJ2-5; 13 nucleotides line up with TRBD2. This CDR3 contains 15 residues. J gave up 5 bases and V 5 bases, and 5 bases lay outside the gene matches. From germline, CDR1 is MNHNY and CDR2 SVGAGI (reference sequence).

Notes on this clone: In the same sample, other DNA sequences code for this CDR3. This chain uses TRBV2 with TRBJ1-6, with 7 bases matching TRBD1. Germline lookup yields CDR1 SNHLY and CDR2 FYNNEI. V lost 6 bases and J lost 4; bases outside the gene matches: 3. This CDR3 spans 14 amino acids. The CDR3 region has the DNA TGTGCCAGCAGCGGGACAGTTTATAATTCACCCCTCCACTTT. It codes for CASSGTVYNSPLHF.

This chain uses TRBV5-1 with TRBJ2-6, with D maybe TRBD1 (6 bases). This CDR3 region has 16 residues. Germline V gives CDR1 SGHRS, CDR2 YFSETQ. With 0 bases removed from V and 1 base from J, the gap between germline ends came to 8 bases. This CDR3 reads CASSLVGASGANVLTF. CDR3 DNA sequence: TGCGCCAGCAGCTTGGTGGGGGCTTCTGGGGCCAACGTCCTGACTTTC.

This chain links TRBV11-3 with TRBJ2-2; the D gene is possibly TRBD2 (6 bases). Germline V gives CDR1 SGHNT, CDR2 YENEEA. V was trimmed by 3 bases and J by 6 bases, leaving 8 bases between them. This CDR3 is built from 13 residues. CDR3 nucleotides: TGTGCCAGCAGCTTTGGCGGGGCCGGGGAGCTGTTTTTT. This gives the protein CASSFGGAGELFF.

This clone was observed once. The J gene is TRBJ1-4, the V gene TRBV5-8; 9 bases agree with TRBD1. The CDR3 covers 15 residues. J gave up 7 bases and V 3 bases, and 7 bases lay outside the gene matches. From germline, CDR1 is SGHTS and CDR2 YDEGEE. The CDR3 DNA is TGTGCCAGCAGCTCCACAGGGGGCTTCGCTGAAAAACTGTTTTTT. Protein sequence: CASSSTGGFAEKLFF.

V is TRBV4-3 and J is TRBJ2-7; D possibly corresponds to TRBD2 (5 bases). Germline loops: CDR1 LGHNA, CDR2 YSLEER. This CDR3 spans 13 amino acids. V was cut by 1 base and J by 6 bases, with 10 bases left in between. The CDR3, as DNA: TGCGCCAGCAGCCAAGCCGGGATGGCCGAGCAGTACTTC. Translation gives CASSQAGMAEQYF.

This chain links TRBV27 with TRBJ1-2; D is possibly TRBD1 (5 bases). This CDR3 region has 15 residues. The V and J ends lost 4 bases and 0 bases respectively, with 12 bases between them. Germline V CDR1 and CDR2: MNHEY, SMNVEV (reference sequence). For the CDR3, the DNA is TGTGCCAGCAGTTCGTCGGACAAACCTAACTATGGCTACACCTTC. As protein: CASSSSDKPNYGYTF.

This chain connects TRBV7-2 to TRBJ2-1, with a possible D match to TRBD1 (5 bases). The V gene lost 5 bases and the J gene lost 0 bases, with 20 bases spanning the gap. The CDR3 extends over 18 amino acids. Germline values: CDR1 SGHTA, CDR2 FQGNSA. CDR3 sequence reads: CASSHLGAGINSYNEQFF. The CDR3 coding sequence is TGTGCCAGCAGCCACCTCGGCGCAGGGATCAACTCCTACAATGAGCAGTTCTTC.

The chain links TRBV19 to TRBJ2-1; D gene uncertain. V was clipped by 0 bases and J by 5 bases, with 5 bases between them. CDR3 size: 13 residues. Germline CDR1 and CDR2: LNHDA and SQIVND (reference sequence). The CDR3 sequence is CASSIDFNNEQFF. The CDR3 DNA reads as TGTGCCAGTAGTATAGATTTCAACAATGAGCAGTTCTTC. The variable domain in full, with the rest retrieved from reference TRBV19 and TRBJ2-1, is DGGITQSPKYLFRKEGQNVTLSCEQNLNHDAMYWYRQDPGQGLRLIYYSQIVNDFQKGDIAEGYSVSREKKESFPLTVTSAQKNPTAFYLCASSIDFNNEQFFGPGTRLTVL.